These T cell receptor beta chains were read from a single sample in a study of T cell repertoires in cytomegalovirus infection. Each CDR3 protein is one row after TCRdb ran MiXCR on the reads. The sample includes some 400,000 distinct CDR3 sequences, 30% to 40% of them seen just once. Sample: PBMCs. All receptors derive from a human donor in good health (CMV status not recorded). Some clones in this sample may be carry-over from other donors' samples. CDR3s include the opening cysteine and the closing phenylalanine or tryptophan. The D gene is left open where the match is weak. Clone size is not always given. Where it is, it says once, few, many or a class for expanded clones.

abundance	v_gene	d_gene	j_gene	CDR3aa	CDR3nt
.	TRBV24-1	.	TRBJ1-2	CATSDSRTSNYGYTF	TGTGCCACCAGTGATTCTCGGACGTCTAACTATGGCTACACCTTC
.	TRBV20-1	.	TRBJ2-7	CSVRRQALPYEQYF	TGCAGTGTCCGGAGACAGGCGTTACCCTACGAGCAGTACTTC
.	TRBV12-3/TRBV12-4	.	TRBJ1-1	CASSPRPGGNTEAFF	TGTGCCAGCAGTCCACGACCTGGAGGGAACACTGAAGCTTTCTTT
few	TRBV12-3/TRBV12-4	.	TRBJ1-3	CASSLAGLRFPSGNTIYF	TGTGCCAGCAGTTTAGCCGGTCTGCGGTTTCCCTCTGGAAACACCATATATTTT
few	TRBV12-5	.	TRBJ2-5	CASGLGRERETQYF	TGTGCTAGTGGTTTGGGTAGAGAGCGGGAGACCCAGTACTTC
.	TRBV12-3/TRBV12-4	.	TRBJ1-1	CASSTPDSGRSTEAFF	TGTGCCAGCAGTACCCCCGACTCAGGGAGAAGCACTGAAGCTTTCTTT
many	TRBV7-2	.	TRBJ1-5	CASSLAYTQPQHF	TGTGCCAGCAGCTTAGCGTACACGCAGCCCCAGCATTTT
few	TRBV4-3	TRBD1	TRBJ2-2	CASSQAGQELIGELFF	TGCGCCAGCAGCCAGGCGGGACAGGAGCTCATCGGGGAGCTGTTTTTT
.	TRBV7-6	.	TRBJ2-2	CASSLTLPGELFF	TGTGCCAGCAGCTTAACTTTACCCGGGGAGCTGTTTTTT
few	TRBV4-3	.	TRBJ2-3	CASSQVRSGPDTQYF	TGCGCCAGCAGCCAAGTCCGATCCGGGCCAGATACGCAGTATTTT
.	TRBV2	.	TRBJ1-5	CASSVGPGSLQPQHF	TGTGCCAGCAGTGTGGGACCAGGTTCACTTCAGCCCCAGCATTTT
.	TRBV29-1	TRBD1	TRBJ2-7	CSVEDRDSSYEQYF	TGCAGCGTTGAAGATAGGGACAGCTCCTACGAGCAGTACTTC
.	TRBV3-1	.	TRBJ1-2	CASSTEKNYGYTF	TGTGCCAGCAGCACTGAGAAAAACTATGGCTACACCTTC
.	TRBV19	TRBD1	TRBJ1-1	CASSGQGAPEAFF	TGTGCCAGTAGCGGACAGGGGGCGCCGGAAGCTTTCTTT
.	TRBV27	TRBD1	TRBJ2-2	CASSEPGQGEKGEMFF	TGTGCCAGCAGTGAACCGGGACAGGGGGAAAAAGGGGAGATGTTTTTT
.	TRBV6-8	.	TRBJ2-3	CASSYQVPPRSPDTQYF	TGTGCCAGCAGTTACCAAGTGCCTCCCCGAAGTCCAGATACGCAGTATTTT
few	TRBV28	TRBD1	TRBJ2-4	CASTAGDRAKNIQYF	TGTGCCAGCACAGCCGGGGACAGAGCCAAAAACATTCAGTACTTC
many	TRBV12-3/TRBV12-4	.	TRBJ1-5	CASSGGEQLLWRPQHF	TGTGCCAGCAGTGGCGGCGAACAGTTACTCTGGAGGCCCCAGCATTTT
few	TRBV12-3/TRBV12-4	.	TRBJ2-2	CASRMSENTGELFF	TGTGCCAGCAGGATGAGCGAGAACACCGGGGAGCTGTTTTTT
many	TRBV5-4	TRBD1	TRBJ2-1	CASKGPRTGSDEQFF	TGTGCCAGCAAGGGTCCCCGGACAGGGAGCGATGAGCAGTTCTTC
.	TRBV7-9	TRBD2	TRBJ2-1	CASTQSGLAGYNEQFF	TGTGCCAGCACCCAATCGGGACTAGCGGGCTACAATGAGCAGTTCTTC
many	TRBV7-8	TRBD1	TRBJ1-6	CASSSDWDSYNSPLHF	TGTGCCAGCAGCTCAGACTGGGACAGCTATAATTCACCCCTCCACTTT
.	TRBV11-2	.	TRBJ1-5	CASSQGFGQPQHF	TGTGCCAGCAGCCAGGGGTTCGGTCAGCCCCAGCATTTT
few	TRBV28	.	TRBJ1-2	CASRRQNPLYGYTF	TGTGCCAGCAGGCGACAGAACCCCCTCTATGGCTACACCTTC
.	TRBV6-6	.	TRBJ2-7	CASSYERLVSLEQSF	TGTGCCAGCAGTTACGAGCGTCTGGTCAGTCTCGAGCAGTCCTTC
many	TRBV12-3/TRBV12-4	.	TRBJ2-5	CASSLAGVETQYF	TGTGCCAGCAGTTTAGCGGGGGTGGAGACCCAGTACTTC
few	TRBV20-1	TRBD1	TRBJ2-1	CSAPGQGDNEQFF	TGCAGTGCCCCGGGACAGGGAGACAATGAGCAGTTCTTC
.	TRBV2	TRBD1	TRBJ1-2	CASRTGTVYGYTF	TGTGCCAGCAGGACCGGGACAGTTTATGGCTACACCTTC
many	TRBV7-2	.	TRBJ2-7	CASNWGVGTYEQYF	TGTGCCAGCAACTGGGGGGTAGGGACCTACGAGCAGTACTTC
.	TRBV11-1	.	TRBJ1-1	CSRSRDGYTEAFF	TGTTCCAGAAGTCGGGACGGTTACACTGAAGCTTTCTTT
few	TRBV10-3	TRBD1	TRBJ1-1	CAIRGQGDTEAFF	TGTGCCATCAGGGGACAGGGAGACACTGAAGCTTTCTTT
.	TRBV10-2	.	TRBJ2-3	CASPPRDTQYF	TGCGCCAGTCCCCCGAGGGATACGCAGTATTTT
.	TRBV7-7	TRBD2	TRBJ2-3	CASSQLAGVQDTQYF	TGTGCTAGCAGCCAACTAGCGGGGGTTCAAGATACGCAGTATTTT
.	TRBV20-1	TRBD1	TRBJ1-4	CSAREPGGRSNEKLFF	TGCAGTGCTAGGGAGCCAGGGGGCCGCTCTAATGAAAAACTGTTTTTT
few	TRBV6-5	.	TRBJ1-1	CAVHREGPGPGYTEAFF	TGTGCCGTACACCGCGAGGGGCCAGGACCGGGATACACTGAAGCTTTCTTT
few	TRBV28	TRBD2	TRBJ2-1	CASSFVLAQTYNEQFF	TGTGCCAGCAGTTTTGTACTAGCGCAGACGTACAATGAGCAGTTCTTC
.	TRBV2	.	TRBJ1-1	CASSPRWGATEAFF	TGTGCCAGCAGTCCCAGGTGGGGGGCCACTGAAGCTTTCTTT
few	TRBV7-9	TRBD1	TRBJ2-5	CASSYQQGAATPSMSNF	TGTGCCAGCAGCTACCAACAGGGGGCGGCCACCCCATCGATGTCGAACTTC
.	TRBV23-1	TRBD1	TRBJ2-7	CASSARDRERYEQYF	TGCGCCAGCAGTGCCCGGGACAGGGAAAGATACGAGCAGTACTTC
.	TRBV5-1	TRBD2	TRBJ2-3	CASSFLAGGLFSTDTQYF	TGCGCCAGCAGCTTTCTAGCGGGGGGCCTTTTTAGCACAGATACGCAGTATTTT
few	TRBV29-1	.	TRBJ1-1	CSGVGRTNTEAFF	TGCAGCGGCGTCGGGCGGACGAACACTGAAGCTTTCTTT
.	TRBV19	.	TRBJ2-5	CASSAALRVRETQYF	TGTGCCAGTAGTGCCGCACTAAGGGTCCGTGAGACCCAGTACTTC
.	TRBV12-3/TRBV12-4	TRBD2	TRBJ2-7	CASSLAGGEWEQYF	TGTGCCAGCAGTCTTGCCGGGGGGGAGTGGGAGCAGTACTTC
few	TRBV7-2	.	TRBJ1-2	CASSRRQELVGGYTF	TGTGCCAGCAGCCGAAGACAGGAGCTAGTGGGTGGCTACACCTTC